This TCR beta chain was retrieved from a study of brain T cells in children with intractable seizures. Profiling relied on immunoSEQ multiplex PCR, and the TCRdb table lists in-frame clones only, not all of them. Found here are fewer than 25,000 clones, roughly 94% of them singletons; the top ten hold under 8%. The V gene lost 7 bases and the J gene lost 2 bases, with 11 bases spanning the gap. The CDR3 sequence is 13 residues long. Germline CDR1 is LGHNT and CDR2 is FRNRAP. The source is a boy aged 5-17 years with focal cortical dysplasia and intractable seizures. The chain has TRBV12-5 and TRBJ1-1; D unclear. Sequenced here: peripheral blood, sampled at surgery. The CDR3 spells CASARGLNTEAFF. DNA for the CDR3: TGTGCTAGTGCCCGGGGATTAAACACTGAAGCTTTCTTT.